Sequencing of this T cell receptor (beta chain) was carried out in a study of technical replicates of blood from several donors. Sequencing used immunoSEQ multiplex PCR; TCRdb keeps in-frame clones, though not all of them. The sample records around 69,000 clones, roughly 88% being singletons. V shed 1 base, J shed 1 base, and the junction held 13 bases outside the gene matches. This CDR3 has 20 residues. Germline CDR1 is LGHNA and CDR2 is YSLEER. The receptor's source is a human donor in good health. Some clones in this sample may be carry-over from other donors' samples. The genes are TRBV4-3 and TRBJ1-6, with 7 bases fitting TRBD1. The source material was PBMCs. The CDR3 nucleotides are TGCGCCAGCAGCCAAGTTCCTTTAGGAGGGGGCGCGTCCTATAATTCACCCCTCCACTTT. Residues: CASSQVPLGGGASYNSPLHF.